A single sample gave rise to the 32 T cell receptor beta chains below, sequenced in a study of metastatic and nonmetastatic thyroid tumors. TCRdb reprocessed the PCR reads using MiXCR. The repertoire holds some 21,000 clones, with roughly 25% as singletons. Thyroid surgery took place with no prior treatment in any patient. The sequenced material came from blood. These receptors originate from a male donor with papillary thyroid cancer or a benign thyroid nodule (not recorded which). Some clones in this sample may be carry-over from other donors' samples.

Sample share makes this clone medium-sized (0.01 to 0.1%). The CDR3 sequence is CATSGAVSGNTIYF. As DNA, the CDR3 is TGTGCCACCTCGGGGGCCGTCTCTGGAAACACCATATATTTT. The rearrangement joins TRBV6-2 or TRBV6-3 to TRBJ1-3; D is perhaps TRBD1 (6 bases). In germline, CDR1 is MNHEY, CDR2 SVGEGT. With 10 bases removed from V and 0 bases from J, the gap between germline ends came to 13 bases. This CDR3 comprises 14 residues.

V is TRBV4-3 and J is TRBJ2-7, with D perhaps matching TRBD1 (6 bases). Germline values: CDR1 LGHNA, CDR2 YSLEER. This CDR3 is built from 13 residues. V dropped 1 base and J dropped 7 bases, with 11 bases sitting between them. This chain's CDR3 is CASSQAGQGEQYF. CDR3 DNA: TGCGCCAGCAGCCAAGCGGGTCAGGGGGAGCAGTACTTC.

By its share, this clone is medium-sized (0.01 to 0.1%). The CDR3 region is CAIRRDGYTF. The CDR3 DNA sequence: TGTGCCATCCGGAGGGATGGCTACACCTTC. The chain links TRBV28 to TRBJ1-2; D is unclear. The CDR3 covers 10 residues. V lost 10 bases, J lost 6 bases, and 9 bases lay in between. CDR1 and CDR2 (germline): MDHEN, SYDVKM.

This clone turned up a few times. The CDR3 sequence is CANRQGGETQYF. Here the CDR3 DNA reads TGTGCCAACAGACAGGGGGGAGAGACCCAGTACTTC. J is TRBJ2-5 and V is TRBV24-1, with TRBD1 matching 9 bases. V trimming: 11 bases; J trimming: 4 bases; junction bases outside the gene matches: 4. CDR1 and CDR2 from the germline V gene are KGHDR and SFDVKD. This CDR3 spans 12 amino acids.

The chain has TRBV20-1 and TRBJ2-1; 7 bases match TRBD2. V lost 4 bases and J lost 4; bases outside the gene matches: 4. Germline V gives CDR1 DFQATT, CDR2 SNEGSKA (reference sequence). This CDR3 region has 13 residues. CDR3 region: CSAKPSGYNEQFF. The CDR3 DNA is TGCAGTGCTAAGCCTAGCGGATACAATGAGCAGTTCTTC.

The V call is TRBV27, the J call TRBJ1-5; no definite D call. The CDR3 length is 14 residues. In germline, CDR1 is MNHEY, CDR2 SMNVEV (reference sequence). V dropped 5 bases and J dropped 0 bases, with 8 bases sitting between them. CDR3 in DNA: TGTGCCAGCAGTCCCTCAAATAGCAATCAGCCCCAGCATTTT. Its protein is CASSPSNSNQPQHF.

The chain links TRBV20-1 to TRBJ1-2, with a possible D match to TRBD1 (5 bases). Germline values: CDR1 DFQATT, CDR2 SNEGSKA (reference sequence). V lost 4 bases and J 7 bases, leaving 16 bases between the germline ends. The CDR3 runs to 13 residues. This chain's CDR3 is CSAMVTGTGGYTF. Here the CDR3 DNA reads TGCAGTGCTATGGTCACGGGGACGGGTGGCTACACCTTC.

This rearrangement joins TRBV28 to TRBJ1-2; TRBD1 matches at 8 bases. The V and J ends lost 4 bases and 10 bases, in that order; junction bases with no gene match: 2. The CDR3 contains 11 residues. Germline assignment: CDR1 MDHEN and CDR2 SYDVKM. This CDR3 reads CASSSTGDYTF. The CDR3 DNA follows: TGTGCCAGCAGTTCGACAGGGGACTACACCTTC.

This clone was counted between two and nine times. The chain combines TRBV28 with TRBJ2-6; D perhaps matches TRBD2 (5 bases). In germline, CDR1 is MDHEN, CDR2 SYDVKM. Trimming left V 10 bases short and J 2 bases short, with 18 bases between. This CDR3 has 16 residues. The CDR3 spells CATPVWLGAGANVLTF. CDR3 nucleotide sequence: TGTGCCACCCCAGTTTGGCTCGGGGCTGGGGCCAACGTCCTGACTTTC.

V is TRBV6-2 or TRBV6-3 and J is TRBJ1-1; D remains unclear. CDR3 length: 14 residues. Trimming cost V 4 bases and J 2 bases, with 11 bases left between them. In germline, CDR1 is MNHEY, CDR2 SVGEGT. DNA of the CDR3: TGTGCCAGCAGTTCCGCGGAGCCTAACACTGAAGCTTTCTTT. It translates to CASSSAEPNTEAFF.

This clone has just a few counts. The chain employs TRBV12-3 or TRBV12-4 and TRBJ2-7, with D uncertain. The CDR3 loop spans 13 amino acids. With 4 bases removed from V and 0 bases from J, the gap between germline ends came to 7 bases. The CDR3 loop is CASSSATSYEQYF. CDR3 in DNA: TGTGCCAGCAGTTCGGCTACCTCCTACGAGCAGTACTTC.

Only a few counts were recorded for this clone. CDR3 sequence (DNA): TGTGCCAGCAGTGAACCACTTTCACCCCTCCACTTT. Protein product: CASSEPLSPLHF. V usage is TRBV6-1 and J usage is TRBJ1-6; D is uncertain. The CDR3 is made up of 12 amino acids. Per the germline V gene, CDR1 is MNHNS and CDR2 is SASEGT. The V gene lost 2 bases and the J gene lost 9 bases, with 5 bases spanning the gap.

The V and J genes are TRBV6-1 and TRBJ1-5; D may be TRBD1 (5 bases). The CDR3 consists of 12 residues. Germline V lookup: CDR1 MNHNS, CDR2 SASEGT. Trimming took off 7 bases at V and 9 bases at J, with 13 bases between the two ends. The CDR3 loop is CASTNGGGPQHF. The CDR3 DNA reads TGTGCCAGCACTAACGGGGGGGGGCCCCAGCATTTT.

V is TRBV5-1 and J is TRBJ2-2; 9 positions match TRBD2. J was trimmed by 5 bases and V by 2 bases; bases with no gene match: 1. CDR1 and CDR2 (germline): SGHRS, YFSETQ. This CDR3 region has 14 residues. Here the CDR3 DNA reads TGCGCCAGCAGCTTCAGCGGGAGGACCGGGGAGCTGTTTTTT. Encoded protein: CASSFSGRTGELFF.

The CDR3 here is CASRVRQQNTGELFF. The CDR3 DNA sequence: TGTGCCAGCAGGGTAAGACAGCAGAACACCGGGGAGCTGTTTTTT. The chain combines TRBV2 with TRBJ2-2; the D gene is possibly TRBD1 (5 bases). The CDR3 consists of 15 residues. The V gene lost 6 bases and the J gene lost 1 base, with 12 bases spanning the gap. In germline, CDR1 is SNHLY, CDR2 FYNNEI.

The chain joins TRBV6-1 to TRBJ2-7; D remains ambiguous. V was clipped by 1 base and J by 4 bases, with 8 bases between them. The germline V gene has CDR1 MNHNS and CDR2 SASEGT. The CDR3 consists of 13 residues. The DNA for the CDR3 is TGTGCCAGCAGTGAAGAGGTCGGTTACGAGCAGTACTTC. As protein: CASSEEVGYEQYF.

This clone was recorded many times. Possible read error: a much larger clone is one base away. The chain has TRBV19 and TRBJ2-7; 7 bases map to TRBD2. The CDR3 covers 15 residues. CDR1 LNHDA and CDR2 SQIVND come from the germline V gene (reference sequence). CDR3 region: CASSQGGRANYERYF. Written as DNA, the CDR3 is TGTGCCAGTAGTCAGGGCGGGAGAGCAAACTACGAGCGGTACTTC.

This clone is medium-sized (0.01 to 0.1%) by share. The V and J genes are TRBV5-1 and TRBJ2-7; TRBD2 might be the D (6 bases). V dropped 1 base and J dropped 2 bases, with 7 bases sitting between them. This CDR3 comprises 13 residues. Germline V gene lookup returns CDR1 SGHRS and CDR2 YFSETQ. CDR3 DNA sequence: TGCGCCAGCAGCTTGTCGGGAGCCTACGAGCAGTACTTC. It yields the protein CASSLSGAYEQYF.

This clone was seen at least ten times. The V call is TRBV9, the J call TRBJ2-1; unclear D gene. Germline V gene sequence: CDR1 SGDLS, CDR2 YYNGEE. The ends were cut back, 4 bases at V and 7 bases at J, with 12 bases in the middle. The CDR3 runs 13 residues. The CDR3 DNA reads as TGTGCCAGCAGCACACCCGGAATGAATGAGCAGTTCTTC. Translating gives CASSTPGMNEQFF.

The V gene is TRBV5-1, the J gene TRBJ1-1, with 8 bases that match TRBD1. V lost 7 bases to trimming and J lost 6 bases; unmatched junction nucleotides: 8. Germline V gives CDR1 SGHRS, CDR2 YFSETQ. This CDR3 has 13 amino acids. The CDR3 loop is CASGAGGIAEAFF. For the CDR3, the DNA is TGCGCCAGCGGGGCAGGGGGCATAGCTGAAGCTTTCTTT.

This chain connects TRBV5-1 to TRBJ2-1; 9 bases line up with TRBD2. The CDR3 loop spans 17 amino acids. Unmatched junction bases numbered 5, after V lost 0 bases and J lost 1 base. Germline CDR1 and CDR2: SGHRS and YFSETQ. This CDR3 reads CASSLVASGASYNEQFF. In DNA form, the CDR3 reads TGCGCCAGCAGCTTGGTAGCTAGCGGGGCGTCCTACAATGAGCAGTTCTTC. The whole variable domain, filled in from reference TRBV5-1 and TRBJ2-1, reads KAGVTQTPRYLIKTRGQQVTLSCSPISGHRSVSWYQQTPGQGLQFLFEYFSETQRNKGNFPGRFSGRQFSNSRSEMNVSTLELGDSALYLCASSLVASGASYNEQFFGPGTRLTVL.

This clone was picked up many times. The chain recombines TRBV20-1 with TRBJ2-7; 8 positions agree with TRBD1. Germline CDR1 and CDR2: DFQATT and SNEGSKA (reference sequence). The length of the CDR3 is 12 residues. J was trimmed by 7 bases and V by 2 bases; bases with no gene match: 4. CDR3 nucleotide sequence: TGCAGTGCTAGACGACAGGGGTGGGAGCAGTACTTC. Residues: CSARRQGWEQYF.

By sample fraction, this clone is medium-sized. The rearrangement uses TRBV30 and TRBJ1-2; no firm D call. Germline loops: CDR1 GTSNPN, CDR2 SVGIG (reference sequence). Trimming left V 2 bases short and J 7 bases short, with 8 bases between. This CDR3 is built from 11 residues. CDR3 bases: TGTGCCTGGAGTCGGACTGGTGGCTACACCTTC. Translating gives CAWSRTGGYTF.

The chain links TRBV7-9 to TRBJ2-7, with 8 bases matching TRBD1. After removal of 5 bases from V and 6 bases from J, the junction contained 9 bases not matched to a gene. Germline V gene lookup returns CDR1 SEHNR and CDR2 FQNEAQ (reference sequence). This CDR3 comprises 14 residues. The CDR3 sequence: CASSTTGDLAEQYF. CDR3 nucleotides: TGTGCCAGCAGCACGACAGGGGATCTCGCCGAGCAGTACTTC.

This clone showed up just a few times. The rearrangement uses TRBV7-9 and TRBJ1-1; D gene ambiguous. Germline V gene sequence: CDR1 SEHNR, CDR2 FQNEAQ (reference sequence). Trimming took off 5 bases at V and 3 bases at J, with 16 bases between the two ends. CDR3 length: 15 residues. CDR3 nucleotide sequence: TGTGCCAGCAGCCCCCGCAGTTTGTCGGACACTGAAGCTTTCTTT. This encodes CASSPRSLSDTEAFF.

In this sample, this clone is medium-sized. This sequence joins TRBV6-2 or TRBV6-3 and TRBJ2-7; no firm D call. Trimming took 2 bases from V and 0 from J, leaving 23 bases between them. CDR1 and CDR2 from the germline V gene are MNHEY and SVGEGT. This CDR3 is built from 19 residues. Here the CDR3 DNA reads TGTGCCAGCAGTTACACGAATTTGGACCTACCCCTGAGCTCCTACGAGCAGTACTTC. Translating it yields CASSYTNLDLPLSSYEQYF.

This clone is categorized as medium-sized (0.01 to 0.1%). The CDR3 loop reads CASSLYSYEQYF. In DNA, the CDR3 is TGTGCCAGCAGCTTATATTCCTACGAGCAGTACTTC. This chain uses TRBV7-2 with TRBJ2-7; D not resolved. Trimming shortened V by 2 bases and J by 1 base, and 3 bases separated the two germline ends. From germline, CDR1 is SGHTA and CDR2 FQGNSA. The CDR3 length is 12 residues. The full variable domain, with the rest looked up from reference TRBV7-2 and TRBJ2-7, is GAGVSQSPSNKVTEKGKDVELRCDPISGHTALYWYRQSLGQGLEFLIYFQGNSAPDKSGLPSDRFSAERTGGSVSTLTIQRTQQEDSAVYLCASSLYSYEQYFGPGTRLTVT.

By sample share, this clone is medium-sized. This rearrangement joins TRBV4-3 to TRBJ2-7; no definite D call. The CDR3 length is 15 residues. In germline, CDR1 is LGHNA, CDR2 YSLEER. Trimming removed 1 base from V and 0 bases from J, with 10 bases in between. CDR3 nucleotide sequence: TGCGCCAGCAGCCAAGCGGTGGGTAACTCCTACGAGCAGTACTTC. It codes for CASSQAVGNSYEQYF.

Within the sample, this clone is medium-sized. This chain links TRBV30 with TRBJ2-5, with 8 positions matching TRBD1. This CDR3 contains 14 residues. Germline V gene data show CDR1 as GTSNPN and CDR2 as SVGIG (reference sequence). V shed 5 bases, J shed 3 bases, and the junction held 8 bases outside the gene matches. CDR3 DNA sequence: TGTGCCTGGGATTTTGGACAGGGTAAAGAGACCCAGTACTTC. Translated, it gives CAWDFGQGKETQYF.

CDR3 bases: TGTGCCATCAGTGAGGGGACAACGAACACCGGGGAGCTGTTTTTT. Its protein product is CAISEGTTNTGELFF. The chain has TRBV10-3 and TRBJ2-2; tentative D call: TRBD1 (6 bases). The ends were cut back, 2 bases at V and 0 bases at J, with 7 bases in the middle. CDR3 length: 15 residues. Per the germline V gene, CDR1 is ENHRY and CDR2 is SYGVKD.

This clone ranks as medium-sized. The CDR3 region is CAYRGSYNSPLHF. For the CDR3, the DNA is TGTGCCTACCGGGGTTCCTATAATTCACCCCTCCACTTT. The rearrangement joins TRBV30 to TRBJ1-6; D is undetermined. Germline CDR1 and CDR2: GTSNPN and SVGIG (reference sequence). The CDR3 has 13 residues. The germline V and J ends were trimmed by 7 bases and 1 base, with 8 bases remaining between them.

This clone was detected only a few times. This chain uses TRBV20-1 with TRBJ2-1; maybe TRBD2 (6 bases). Per germline, CDR1 DFQATT and CDR2 SNEGSKA (reference sequence). The V and J ends lost 2 bases and 5 bases respectively, with 16 bases between them. This CDR3 has 15 amino acids. CDR3 bases: TGCAGTGCTAGAACCGGGACTCAGAGCCACAATGAGCAGTTCTTC. This sequence encodes CSARTGTQSHNEQFF.